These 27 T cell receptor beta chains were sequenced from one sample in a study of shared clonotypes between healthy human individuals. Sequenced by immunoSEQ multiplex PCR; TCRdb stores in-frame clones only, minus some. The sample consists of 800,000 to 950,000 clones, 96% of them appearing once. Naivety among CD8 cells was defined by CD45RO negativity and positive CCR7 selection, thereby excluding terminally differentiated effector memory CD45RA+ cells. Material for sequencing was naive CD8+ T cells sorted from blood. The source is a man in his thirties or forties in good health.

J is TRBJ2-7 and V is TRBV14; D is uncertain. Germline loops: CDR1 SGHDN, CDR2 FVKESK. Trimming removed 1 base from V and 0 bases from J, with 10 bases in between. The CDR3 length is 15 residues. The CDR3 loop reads CASSQVGQISYEQYF. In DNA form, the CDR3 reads TGTGCCAGCAGCCAAGTCGGCCAAATCTCCTACGAGCAGTACTTC.

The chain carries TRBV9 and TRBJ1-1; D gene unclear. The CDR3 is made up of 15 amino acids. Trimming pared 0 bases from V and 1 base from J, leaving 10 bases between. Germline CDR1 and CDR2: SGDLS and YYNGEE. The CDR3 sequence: CASSVGSGANTEAFF. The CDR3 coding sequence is TGTGCCAGCAGCGTAGGGTCAGGAGCGAACACTGAAGCTTTCTTT.

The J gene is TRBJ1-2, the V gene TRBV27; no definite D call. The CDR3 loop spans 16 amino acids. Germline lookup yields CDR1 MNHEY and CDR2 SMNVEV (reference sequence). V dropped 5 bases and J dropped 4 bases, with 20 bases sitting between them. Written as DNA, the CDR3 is TGTGCCAGCAGTCCTACCCAGGTAGGGAGGATCTATGGCTACACCTTC. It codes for CASSPTQVGRIYGYTF.

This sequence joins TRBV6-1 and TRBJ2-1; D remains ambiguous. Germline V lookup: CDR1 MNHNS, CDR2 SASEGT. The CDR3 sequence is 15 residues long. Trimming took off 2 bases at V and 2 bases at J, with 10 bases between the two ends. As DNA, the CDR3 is TGTGCCAGCAGTGAATTCCGCGGAGCCTACAATGAGCAGTTCTTC. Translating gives CASSEFRGAYNEQFF.

CDR3 amino acids: CASSSWDSENYGYTF. CDR3 nucleotides: TGTGCCAGCAGCTCTTGGGACAGCGAAAACTATGGCTACACCTTC. The chain couples TRBV11-2 to TRBJ1-2, with 7 bases matching TRBD1. CDR3 length equals 15 residues. Germline lookup yields CDR1 SGHAT and CDR2 FQNNGV. The ends lost 4 bases at V and 2 bases at J; junction bases unmatched: 7.

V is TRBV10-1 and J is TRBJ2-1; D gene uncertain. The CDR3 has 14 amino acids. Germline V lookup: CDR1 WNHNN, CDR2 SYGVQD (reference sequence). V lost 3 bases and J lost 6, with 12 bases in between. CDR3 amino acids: CASSEVLTTNEQFF. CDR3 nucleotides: TGCGCCAGCAGTGAAGTCTTAACAACCAATGAGCAGTTCTTC.

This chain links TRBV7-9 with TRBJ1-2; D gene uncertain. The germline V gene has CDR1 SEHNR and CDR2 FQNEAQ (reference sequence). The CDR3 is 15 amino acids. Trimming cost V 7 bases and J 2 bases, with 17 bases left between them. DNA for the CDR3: TGTGCCAGCACCCGAAGTAGCGCTGGGAACTATGGCTACACCTTC. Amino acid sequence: CASTRSSAGNYGYTF.

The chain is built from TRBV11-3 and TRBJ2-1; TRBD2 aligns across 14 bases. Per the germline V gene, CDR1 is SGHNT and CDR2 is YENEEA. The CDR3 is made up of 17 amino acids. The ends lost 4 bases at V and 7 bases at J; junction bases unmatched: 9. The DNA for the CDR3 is TGTGCCAGCAGCTCATGGGGACTAGCGGGAGCAGAGAATGAGCAGTTCTTC. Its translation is CASSSWGLAGAENEQFF.

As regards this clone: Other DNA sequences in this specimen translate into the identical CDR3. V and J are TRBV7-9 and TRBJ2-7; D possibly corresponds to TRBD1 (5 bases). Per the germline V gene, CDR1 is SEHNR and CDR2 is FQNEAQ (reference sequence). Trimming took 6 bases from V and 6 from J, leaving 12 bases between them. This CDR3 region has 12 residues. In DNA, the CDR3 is TGTGCCAGCAGTCTAGGGGTATTCGAGCAGTACTTC. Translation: CASSLGVFEQYF.

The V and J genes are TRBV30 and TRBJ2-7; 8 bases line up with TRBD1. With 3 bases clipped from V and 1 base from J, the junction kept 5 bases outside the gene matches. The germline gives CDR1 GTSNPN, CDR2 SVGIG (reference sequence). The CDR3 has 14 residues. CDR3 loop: CAWRQQGGSYEQYF. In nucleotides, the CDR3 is TGTGCCTGGAGGCAACAGGGGGGTTCCTACGAGCAGTACTTC.

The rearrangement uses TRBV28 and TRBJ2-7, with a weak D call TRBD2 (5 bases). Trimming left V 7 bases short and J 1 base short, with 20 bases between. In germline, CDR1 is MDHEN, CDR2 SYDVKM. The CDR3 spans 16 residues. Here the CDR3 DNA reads TGTGCCAGCACCCCTATGGCACTAGGCTTATCCTACGAGCAGTACTTC. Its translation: CASTPMALGLSYEQYF.

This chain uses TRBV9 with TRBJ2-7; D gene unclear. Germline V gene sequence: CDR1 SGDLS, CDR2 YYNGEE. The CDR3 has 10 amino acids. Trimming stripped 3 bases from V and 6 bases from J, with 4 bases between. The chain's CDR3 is CASSGGEQYF. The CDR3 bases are TGTGCCAGCAGCGGGGGCGAGCAGTACTTC.

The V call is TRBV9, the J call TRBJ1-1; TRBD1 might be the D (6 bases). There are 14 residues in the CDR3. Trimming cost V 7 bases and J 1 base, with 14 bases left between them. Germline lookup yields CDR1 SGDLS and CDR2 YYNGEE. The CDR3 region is CASASYRENTEAFF. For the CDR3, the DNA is TGTGCCAGCGCCTCCTACAGGGAGAACACTGAAGCTTTCTTT.

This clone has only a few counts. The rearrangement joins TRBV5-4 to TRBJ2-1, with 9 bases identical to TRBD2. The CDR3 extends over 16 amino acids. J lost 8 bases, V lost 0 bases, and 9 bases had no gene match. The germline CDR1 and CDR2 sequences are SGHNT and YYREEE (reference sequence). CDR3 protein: CASSLVGSGSDHEQFF. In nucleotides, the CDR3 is TGTGCCAGCAGCTTGGTTGGTAGCGGGAGTGATCATGAGCAGTTCTTC.

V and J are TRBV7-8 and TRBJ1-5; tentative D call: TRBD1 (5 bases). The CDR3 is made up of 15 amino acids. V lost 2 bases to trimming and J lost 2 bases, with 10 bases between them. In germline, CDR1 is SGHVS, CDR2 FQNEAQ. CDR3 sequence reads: CASSLNVGGNQPQHF. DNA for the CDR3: TGTGCCAGCAGCTTAAATGTGGGGGGCAATCAGCCCCAGCATTTT.

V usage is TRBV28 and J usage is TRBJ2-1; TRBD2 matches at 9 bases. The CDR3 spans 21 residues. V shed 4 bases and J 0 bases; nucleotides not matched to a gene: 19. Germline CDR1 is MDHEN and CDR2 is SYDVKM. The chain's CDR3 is CASSYPLSTSGGGASYNEQFF. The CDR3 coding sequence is TGTGCCAGCAGTTATCCCCTCTCGACTAGCGGAGGTGGGGCCTCCTACAATGAGCAGTTCTTC.

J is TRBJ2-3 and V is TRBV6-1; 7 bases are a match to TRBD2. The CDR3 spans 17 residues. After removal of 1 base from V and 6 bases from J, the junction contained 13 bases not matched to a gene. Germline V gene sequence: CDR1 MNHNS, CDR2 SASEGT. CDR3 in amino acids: CASSEGAVLAVLDTQYF. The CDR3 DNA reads TGTGCCAGCAGTGAAGGTGCTGTTCTAGCGGTCCTGGATACGCAGTATTTT.

CDR3 in amino acids: CASSSRGGWNQPQHF. Written as DNA, the CDR3 is TGTGCCAGCAGCTCCCGGGGAGGCTGGAATCAGCCCCAGCATTTT. The chain is built from TRBV7-2 and TRBJ1-5; D gene ambiguous. The CDR3 is made up of 15 amino acids. The germline V gene encodes CDR1 SGHTA and CDR2 FQGNSA. V lost 4 bases to trimming and J lost 4 bases, with 14 bases between them.

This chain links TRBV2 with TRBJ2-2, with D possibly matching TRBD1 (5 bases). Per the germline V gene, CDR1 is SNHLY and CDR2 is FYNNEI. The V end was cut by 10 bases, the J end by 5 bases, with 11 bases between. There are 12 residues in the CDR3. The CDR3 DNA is TGTGCCATCGACAGTCAGACCGGGGAGCTGTTTTTT. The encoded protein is CAIDSQTGELFF.

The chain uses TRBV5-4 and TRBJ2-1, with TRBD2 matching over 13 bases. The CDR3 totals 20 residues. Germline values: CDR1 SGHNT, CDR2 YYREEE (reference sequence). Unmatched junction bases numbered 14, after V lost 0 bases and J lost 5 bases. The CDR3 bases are TGTGCCAGCAGCTTGGGGACTAGCGGGAGTCCCCACAACTACGACAATGAGCAGTTCTTC. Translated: CASSLGTSGSPHNYDNEQFF.

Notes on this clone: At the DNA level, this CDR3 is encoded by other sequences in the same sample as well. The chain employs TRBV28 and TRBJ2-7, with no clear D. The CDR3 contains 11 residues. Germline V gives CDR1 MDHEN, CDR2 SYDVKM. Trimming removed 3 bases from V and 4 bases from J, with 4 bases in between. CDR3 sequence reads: CASSFFYEQYF. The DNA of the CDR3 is TGTGCCAGCAGTTTTTTTTACGAGCAGTACTTC.

The CDR3 DNA reads TGCGCCAGCAGCCGGGTTGGACCGGACAGGGGATTTTATGGCTACACCTTC. It codes for CASSRVGPDRGFYGYTF. V is TRBV4-1 and J is TRBJ1-2, with 9 bases fitting TRBD1. This CDR3 has 17 amino acids. V was clipped by 4 bases and J by 5 bases; unmatched bases: 14. The V gene's germline CDR1 is MGHRA and CDR2 YSYEKL.

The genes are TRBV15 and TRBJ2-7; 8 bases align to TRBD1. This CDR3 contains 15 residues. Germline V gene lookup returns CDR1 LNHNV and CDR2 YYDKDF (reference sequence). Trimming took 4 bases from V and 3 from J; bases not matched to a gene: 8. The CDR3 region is CATSKGTGTDYEQYF. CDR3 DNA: TGTGCCACCAGCAAGGGGACAGGAACAGACTACGAGCAGTACTTC.

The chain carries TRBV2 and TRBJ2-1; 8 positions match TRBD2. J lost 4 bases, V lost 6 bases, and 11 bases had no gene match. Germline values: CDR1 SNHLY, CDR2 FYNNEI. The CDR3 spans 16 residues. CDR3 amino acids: CASRELAVPKYNEQFF. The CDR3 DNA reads TGTGCCAGCAGGGAACTAGCGGTTCCAAAGTACAATGAGCAGTTCTTC.

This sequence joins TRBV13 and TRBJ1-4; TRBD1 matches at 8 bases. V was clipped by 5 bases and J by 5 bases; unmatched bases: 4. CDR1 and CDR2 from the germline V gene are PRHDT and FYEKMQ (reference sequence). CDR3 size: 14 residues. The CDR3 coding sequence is TGTGCCAGCAGCACGGGACAGGAAAATGAAAAACTGTTTTTT. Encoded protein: CASSTGQENEKLFF.

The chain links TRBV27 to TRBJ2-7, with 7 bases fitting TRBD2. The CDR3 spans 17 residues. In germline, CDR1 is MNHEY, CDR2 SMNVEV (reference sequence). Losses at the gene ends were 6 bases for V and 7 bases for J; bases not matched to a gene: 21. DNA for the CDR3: TGTGCCAGCAGCCGACGGACTAGTCGGAGAACTTTCGGTGAGCAGTACTTC. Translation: CASSRRTSRRTFGEQYF.

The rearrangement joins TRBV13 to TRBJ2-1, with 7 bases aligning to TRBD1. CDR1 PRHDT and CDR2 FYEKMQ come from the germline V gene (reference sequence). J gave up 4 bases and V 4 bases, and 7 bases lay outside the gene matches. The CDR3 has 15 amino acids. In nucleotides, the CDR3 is TGTGCCAGCAGCTCAAGGGGGCAGCAGTACAATGAGCAGTTCTTC. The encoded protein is CASSSRGQQYNEQFF.